Detailed here is one T cell receptor (beta chain). Its antigen is undetermined. The sample originates from a study of T cells after yellow fever vaccination. Findings of the study overall: Subsequent booster samples again held most clones from primary vaccination (under 98% CD4, 85% to 90% CD8).

CDR3 length: 15 residues. The V gene lost 6 bases and the J gene lost 0 bases, with 14 bases spanning the gap. The V gene's germline CDR1 is SEHNR and CDR2 FQNEAQ (reference sequence). 5'RACE template switching added a universal primer site and UMIs to TCR cDNA. TCRdb used MiXCR to reprocess the 5' RACE reads, holding one entry per CDR3 protein. The sample consists of roughly 300,000 distinct CDR3 sequences, around 8.1% of them appearing once. V usage is TRBV7-9 and J usage is TRBJ1-1; the D is unclear. The source of this sequence is a man aged 18 to 29 who received the YFV17D yellow fever vaccine. This material consisted of PBMCs, taken more than 40 days after the first yellow fever vaccination. CDR3 DNA sequence: TGTGCCAGCAGACCCAGAGGACGGGTGAACACTGAAGCTTTCTTT. Translated: CASRPRGRVNTEAFF.